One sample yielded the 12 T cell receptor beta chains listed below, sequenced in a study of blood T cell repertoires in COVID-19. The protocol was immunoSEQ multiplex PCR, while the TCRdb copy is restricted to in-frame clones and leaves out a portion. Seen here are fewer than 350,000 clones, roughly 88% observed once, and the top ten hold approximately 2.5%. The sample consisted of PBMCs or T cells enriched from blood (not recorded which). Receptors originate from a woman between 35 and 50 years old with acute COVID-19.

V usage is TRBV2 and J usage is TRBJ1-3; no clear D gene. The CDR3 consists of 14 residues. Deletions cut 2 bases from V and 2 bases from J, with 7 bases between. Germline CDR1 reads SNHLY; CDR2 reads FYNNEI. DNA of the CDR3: TGTGCCAGCAGTGAAACTCCTGCTGGAAACACCATATATTTT. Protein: CASSETPAGNTIYF.

CDR3 sequence: CASSLAGTRNEQFF. As DNA, the CDR3 is TGTGCCAGCAGCTTAGCGGGGACTAGAAATGAGCAGTTCTTC. The chain combines TRBV7-2 with TRBJ2-1; 8 bases are a match to TRBD2. V lost 0 bases, J lost 7 bases, and 2 bases stayed unmatched. The germline V gene has CDR1 SGHTA and CDR2 FQGNSA. CDR3 length equals 14 residues.

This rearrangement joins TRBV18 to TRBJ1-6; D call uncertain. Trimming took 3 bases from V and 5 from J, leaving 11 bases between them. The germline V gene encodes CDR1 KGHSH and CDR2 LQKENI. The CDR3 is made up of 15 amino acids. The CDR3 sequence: CASSPAGFNNSPLHF. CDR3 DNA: TGTGCCAGCTCACCGGCGGGTTTTAATAATTCACCCCTCCACTTT.

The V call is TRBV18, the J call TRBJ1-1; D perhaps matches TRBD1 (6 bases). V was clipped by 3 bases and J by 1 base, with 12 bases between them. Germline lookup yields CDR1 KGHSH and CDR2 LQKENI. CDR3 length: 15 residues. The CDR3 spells CASSPRDNRNTEAFF. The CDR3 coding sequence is TGTGCCAGCTCACCTAGGGACAACCGGAACACTGAAGCTTTCTTT.

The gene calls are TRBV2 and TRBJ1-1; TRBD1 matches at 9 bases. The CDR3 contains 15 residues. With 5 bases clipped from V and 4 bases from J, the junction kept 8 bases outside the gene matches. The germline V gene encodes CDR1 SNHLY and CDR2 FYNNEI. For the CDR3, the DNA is TGTGCCAGCAGTTTTAGACAGGGGGGGATCACTGAAGCTTTCTTT. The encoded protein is CASSFRQGGITEAFF.

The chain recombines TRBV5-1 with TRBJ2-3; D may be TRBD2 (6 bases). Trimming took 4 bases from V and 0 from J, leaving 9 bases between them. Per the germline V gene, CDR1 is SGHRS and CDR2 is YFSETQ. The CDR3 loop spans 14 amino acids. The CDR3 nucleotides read TGCGCCAGCAGCCCGCTAGCGAGCACAGATACGCAGTATTTT. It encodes CASSPLASTDTQYF.

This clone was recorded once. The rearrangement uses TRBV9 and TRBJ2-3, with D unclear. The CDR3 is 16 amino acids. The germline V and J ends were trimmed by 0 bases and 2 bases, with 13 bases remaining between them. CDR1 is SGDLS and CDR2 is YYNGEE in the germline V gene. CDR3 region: CASSVGNQINTDTQYF. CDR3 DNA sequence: TGTGCCAGCAGCGTAGGCAACCAGATAAACACAGATACGCAGTATTTT.

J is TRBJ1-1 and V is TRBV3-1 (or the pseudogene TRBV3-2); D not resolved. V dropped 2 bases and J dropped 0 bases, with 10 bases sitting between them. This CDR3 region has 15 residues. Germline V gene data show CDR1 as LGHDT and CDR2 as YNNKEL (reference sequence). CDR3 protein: CASSQSRAMNTEAFF. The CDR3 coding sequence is TGTGCCAGCAGCCAATCCCGAGCAATGAACACTGAAGCTTTCTTT.

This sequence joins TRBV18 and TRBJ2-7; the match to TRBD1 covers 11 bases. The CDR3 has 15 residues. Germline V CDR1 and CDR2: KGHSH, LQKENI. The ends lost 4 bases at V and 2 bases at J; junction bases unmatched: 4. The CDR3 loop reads CASSLGQGETYEQYF. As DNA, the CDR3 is TGTGCCAGCTCACTGGGACAGGGGGAAACCTACGAGCAGTACTTC. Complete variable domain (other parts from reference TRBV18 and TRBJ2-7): NAGVMQNPRHLVRRRGQEARLRCSPMKGHSHVYWYRQLPEEGLKFMVYLQKENIIDESGMPKERFSAEFPKEGPSILRIQQVVRGDSAAYFCASSLGQGETYEQYFGPGTRLTVT.

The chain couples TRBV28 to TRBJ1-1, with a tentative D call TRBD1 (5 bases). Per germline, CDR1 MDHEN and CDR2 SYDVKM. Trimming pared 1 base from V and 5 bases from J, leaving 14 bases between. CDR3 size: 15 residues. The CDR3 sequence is CASSLLVGGGTEAFF. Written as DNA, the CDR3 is TGTGCCAGCAGTTTATTGGTGGGGGGAGGGACTGAAGCTTTCTTT.

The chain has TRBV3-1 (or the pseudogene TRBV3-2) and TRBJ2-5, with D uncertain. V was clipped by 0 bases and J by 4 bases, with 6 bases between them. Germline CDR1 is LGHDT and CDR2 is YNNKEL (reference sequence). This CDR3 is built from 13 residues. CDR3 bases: TGTGCCAGCAGCCAAGATCAGTTAGAGACCCAGTACTTC. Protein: CASSQDQLETQYF.

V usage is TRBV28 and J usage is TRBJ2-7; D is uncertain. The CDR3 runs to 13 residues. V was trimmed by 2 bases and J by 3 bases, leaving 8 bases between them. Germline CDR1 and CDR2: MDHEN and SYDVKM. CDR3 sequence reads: CASSLGSLYEQYF. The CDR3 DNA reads TGTGCCAGCAGTTTAGGTTCACTCTACGAGCAGTACTTC.